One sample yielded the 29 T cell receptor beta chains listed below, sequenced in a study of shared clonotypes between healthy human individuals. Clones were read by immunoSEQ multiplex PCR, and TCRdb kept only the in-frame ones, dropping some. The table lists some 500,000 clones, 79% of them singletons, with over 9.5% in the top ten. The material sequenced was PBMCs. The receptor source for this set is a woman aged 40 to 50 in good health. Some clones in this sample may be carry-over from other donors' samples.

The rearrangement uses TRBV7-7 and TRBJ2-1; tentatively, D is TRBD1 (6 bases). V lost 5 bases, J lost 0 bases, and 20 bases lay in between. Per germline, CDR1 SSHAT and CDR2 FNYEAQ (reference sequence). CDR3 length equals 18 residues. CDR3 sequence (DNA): TGTGCCAGCAGCCCGCGATCGGGACAACGTAGCTCCTACAATGAGCAGTTCTTC. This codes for CASSPRSGQRSSYNEQFF.

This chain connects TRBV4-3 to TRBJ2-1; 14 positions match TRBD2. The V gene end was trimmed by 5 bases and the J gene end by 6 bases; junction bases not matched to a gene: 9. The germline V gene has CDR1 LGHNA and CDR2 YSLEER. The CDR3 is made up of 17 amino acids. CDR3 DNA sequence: TGCGCCAGCAGCAACTCCCCAGGGACTAGCGGGAGCAATGAGCAGTTCTTC. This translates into CASSNSPGTSGSNEQFF.

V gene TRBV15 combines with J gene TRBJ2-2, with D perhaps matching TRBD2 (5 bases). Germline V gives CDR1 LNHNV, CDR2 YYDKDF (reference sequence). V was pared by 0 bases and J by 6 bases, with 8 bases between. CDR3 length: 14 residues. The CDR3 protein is CATSREGVPGELFF. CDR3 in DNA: TGTGCCACCAGCAGAGAGGGAGTTCCCGGGGAGCTGTTTTTT.

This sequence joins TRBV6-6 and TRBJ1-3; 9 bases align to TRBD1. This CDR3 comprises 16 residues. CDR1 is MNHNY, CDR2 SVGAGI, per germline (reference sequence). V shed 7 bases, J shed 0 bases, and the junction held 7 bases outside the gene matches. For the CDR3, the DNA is TGTGCCAGCACCGGGACAGGGACCCGCTCTGGAAACACCATATATTTT. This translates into CASTGTGTRSGNTIYF.

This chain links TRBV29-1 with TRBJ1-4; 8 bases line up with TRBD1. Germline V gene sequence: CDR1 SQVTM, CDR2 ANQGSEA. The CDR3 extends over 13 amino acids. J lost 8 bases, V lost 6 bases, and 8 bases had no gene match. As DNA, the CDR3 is TGCAGCGTAGCTACAGGGGGTCGGGAAAAACTGTTTTTT. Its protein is CSVATGGREKLFF.

The CDR3 protein is CASSMSTGYSNQPQHF. The CDR3, as DNA: TGTGCCAGTAGTATGAGTACAGGGTATAGCAATCAGCCCCAGCATTTT. The gene calls are TRBV19 and TRBJ1-5; D might be TRBD1 (6 bases). The CDR3 is made up of 16 amino acids. In germline, CDR1 is LNHDA, CDR2 SQIVND (reference sequence). V lost 3 bases to trimming and J lost 0 bases, with 12 bases between them.

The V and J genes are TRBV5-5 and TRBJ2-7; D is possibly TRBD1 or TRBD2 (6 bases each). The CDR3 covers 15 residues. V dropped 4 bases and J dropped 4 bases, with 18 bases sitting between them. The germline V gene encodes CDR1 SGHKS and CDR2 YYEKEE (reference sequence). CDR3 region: CASSPRGGTPYEQYF. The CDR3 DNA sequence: TGTGCCAGCAGCCCTCGAGGGGGGACGCCTTACGAGCAGTACTTC.

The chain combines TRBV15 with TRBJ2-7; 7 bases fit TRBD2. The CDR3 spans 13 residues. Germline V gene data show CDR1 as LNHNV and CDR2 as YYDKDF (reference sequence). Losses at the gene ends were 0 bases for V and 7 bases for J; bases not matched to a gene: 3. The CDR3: CATSRDQGGEQYF. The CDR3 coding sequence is TGTGCCACCAGCAGAGATCAGGGAGGGGAGCAGTACTTC. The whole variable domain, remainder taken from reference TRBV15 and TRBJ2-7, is DAMVIQNPRYQVTQFGKPVTLSCSQTLNHNVMYWYQQKSSQAPKLLFHYYDKDFNNEADTPDNFQSRRPNTSFCFLDIRSPGLGDTAMYLCATSRDQGGEQYFGPGTRLTVT.

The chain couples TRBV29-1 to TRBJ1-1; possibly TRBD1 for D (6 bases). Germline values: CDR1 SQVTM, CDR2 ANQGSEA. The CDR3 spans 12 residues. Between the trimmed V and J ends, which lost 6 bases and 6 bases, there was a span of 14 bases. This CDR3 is CSVAEYRAEAFF. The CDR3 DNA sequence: TGCAGCGTCGCCGAATACAGGGCTGAAGCTTTCTTT.

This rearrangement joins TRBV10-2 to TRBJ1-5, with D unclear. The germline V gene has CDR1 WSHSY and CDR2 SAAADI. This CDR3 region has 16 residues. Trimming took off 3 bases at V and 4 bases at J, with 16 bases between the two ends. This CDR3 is CASSDQNRVLNQPQHF. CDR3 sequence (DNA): TGCGCCAGCAGTGACCAGAACCGGGTCTTGAATCAGCCCCAGCATTTT.

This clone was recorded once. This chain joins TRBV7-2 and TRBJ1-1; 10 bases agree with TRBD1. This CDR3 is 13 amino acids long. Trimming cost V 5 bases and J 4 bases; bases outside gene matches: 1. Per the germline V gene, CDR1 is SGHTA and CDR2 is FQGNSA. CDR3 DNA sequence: TGTGCCAGCAGCCGGACAGGGGGCACTGAAGCTTTCTTT. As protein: CASSRTGGTEAFF.

CDR3 sequence: CASSVGTGNTEAFF. The CDR3 bases are TGTGCCAGCTCAGTGGGTACCGGGAACACTGAAGCTTTCTTT. The V and J genes are TRBV6-5 and TRBJ1-1, with unresolved D. V was pared by 8 bases and J by 1 base, with 14 bases between. The CDR3 length is 14 residues. Germline CDR1 MNHEY, CDR2 SVGAGI.

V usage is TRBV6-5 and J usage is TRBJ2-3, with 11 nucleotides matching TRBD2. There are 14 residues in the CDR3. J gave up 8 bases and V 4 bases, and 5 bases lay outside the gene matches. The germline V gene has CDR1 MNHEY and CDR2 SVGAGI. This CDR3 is CASSSTSGSGTQYF. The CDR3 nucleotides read TGTGCCAGCAGTTCCACTAGCGGGAGTGGTACGCAGTATTTT.

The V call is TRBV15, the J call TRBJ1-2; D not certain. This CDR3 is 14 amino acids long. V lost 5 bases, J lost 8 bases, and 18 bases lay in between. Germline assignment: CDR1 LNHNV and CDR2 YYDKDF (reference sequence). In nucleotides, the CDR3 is TGTGCCACCAGCCCCCCGGGATTCCCGAAGGGCTACACCTTC. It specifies CATSPPGFPKGYTF.

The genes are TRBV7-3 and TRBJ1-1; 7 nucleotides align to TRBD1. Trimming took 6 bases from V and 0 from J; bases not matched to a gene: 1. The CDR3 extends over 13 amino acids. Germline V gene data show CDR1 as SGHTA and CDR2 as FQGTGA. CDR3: CASRTGVNTEAFF. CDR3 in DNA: TGTGCCAGCAGAACAGGGGTGAACACTGAAGCTTTCTTT.

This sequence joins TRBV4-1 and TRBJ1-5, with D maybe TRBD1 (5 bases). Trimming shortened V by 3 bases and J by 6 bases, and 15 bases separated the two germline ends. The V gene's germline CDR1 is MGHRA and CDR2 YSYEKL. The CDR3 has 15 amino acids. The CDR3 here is CASSQGTSGGQPQHF. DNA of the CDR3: TGCGCCAGCAGCCAGGGGACGTCGGGGGGTCAGCCCCAGCATTTT.

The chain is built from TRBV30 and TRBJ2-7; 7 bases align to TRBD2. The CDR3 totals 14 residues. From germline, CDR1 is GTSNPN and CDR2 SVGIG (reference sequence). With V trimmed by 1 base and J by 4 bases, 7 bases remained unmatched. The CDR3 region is CAWSGGGSIYEQYF. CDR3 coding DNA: TGTGCCTGGAGTGGGGGCGGGAGCATTTACGAGCAGTACTTC. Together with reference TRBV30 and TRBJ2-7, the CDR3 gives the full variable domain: SQTIHQWPATLVQPVGSPLSLECTVEGTSNPNLYWYRQAAGRGLQLLFYSVGIGQISSEVPQNLSASRPQDRQFILSSKKLLLSDSGFYLCAWSGGGSIYEQYFGPGTRLTVT.

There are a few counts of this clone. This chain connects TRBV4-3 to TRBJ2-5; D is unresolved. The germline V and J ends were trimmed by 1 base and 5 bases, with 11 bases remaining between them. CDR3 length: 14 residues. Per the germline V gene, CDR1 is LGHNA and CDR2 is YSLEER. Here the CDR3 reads CASSQAAGWETQYF. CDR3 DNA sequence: TGCGCCAGCAGCCAAGCCGCAGGCTGGGAGACCCAGTACTTC.

CDR3 DNA sequence: TGTGCCAGCAGTGGAACCGGGACAGGGGTGCAGTACTTC. This sequence encodes CASSGTGTGVQYF. The chain recombines TRBV25-1 with TRBJ2-7; 10 positions match TRBD1. Germline V lookup: CDR1 MGHDK, CDR2 SYGVNS. The CDR3 is 13 residues long. V dropped 4 bases and J dropped 9; count of bases not matched to a gene: 6.

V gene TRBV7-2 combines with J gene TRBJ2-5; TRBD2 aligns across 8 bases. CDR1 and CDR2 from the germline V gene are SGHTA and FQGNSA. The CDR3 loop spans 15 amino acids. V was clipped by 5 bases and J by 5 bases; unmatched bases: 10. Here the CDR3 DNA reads TGTGCCAGCAGCCCGGGGACTAGAGGGGCGGAGACCCAGTACTTC. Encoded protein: CASSPGTRGAETQYF.

CDR3 amino acids: CASTSDRYSYEQYF. The CDR3 region has the DNA TGTGCCAGCACCTCGGACCGATACTCCTACGAGCAGTACTTC. The chain links TRBV2 to TRBJ2-7, with no clear D. From germline, CDR1 is SNHLY and CDR2 FYNNEI. The V and J ends lost 7 bases and 0 bases respectively, with 13 bases between them. The CDR3 extends over 14 amino acids.

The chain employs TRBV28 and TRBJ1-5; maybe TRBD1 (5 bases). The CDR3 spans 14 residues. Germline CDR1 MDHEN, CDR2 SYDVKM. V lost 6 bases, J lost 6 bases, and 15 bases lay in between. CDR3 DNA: TGTGCCAGCAGGGGGGAACGGGAAAGTCAGCCCCAGCATTTT. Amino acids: CASRGERESQPQHF.

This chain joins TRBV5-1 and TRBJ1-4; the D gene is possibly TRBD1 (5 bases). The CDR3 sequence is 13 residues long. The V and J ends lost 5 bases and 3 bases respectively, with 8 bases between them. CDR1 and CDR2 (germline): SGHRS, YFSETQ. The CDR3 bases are TGCGCCAGCAGTCCGACAGCTAATGAAAAACTGTTTTTT. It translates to CASSPTANEKLFF.

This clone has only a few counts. DNA of the CDR3: TGTGCCTGTAAAAGATCCAGGGGGCTCACTGAAGCTTTCTTT. Amino acids: CACKRSRGLTEAFF. The chain combines TRBV30 with TRBJ1-1; 8 nucleotides line up with TRBD1. This CDR3 region has 14 residues. J lost 4 bases, V lost 6 bases, and 10 bases had no gene match. CDR1 is GTSNPN and CDR2 is SVGIG in the germline V gene (reference sequence).

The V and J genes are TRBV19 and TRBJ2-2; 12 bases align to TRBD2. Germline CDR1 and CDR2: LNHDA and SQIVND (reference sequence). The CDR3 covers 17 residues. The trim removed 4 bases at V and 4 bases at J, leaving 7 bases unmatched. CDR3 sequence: CASSNPLAGGLTGELFF. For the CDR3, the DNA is TGTGCCAGTAGTAACCCACTAGCGGGAGGACTCACCGGGGAGCTGTTTTTT.

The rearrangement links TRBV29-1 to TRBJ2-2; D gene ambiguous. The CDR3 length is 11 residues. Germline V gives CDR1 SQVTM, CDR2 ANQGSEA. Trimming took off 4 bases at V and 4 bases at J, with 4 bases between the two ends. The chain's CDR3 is CSVVVTGELFF. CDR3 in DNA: TGCAGCGTTGTAGTCACCGGGGAGCTGTTTTTT.

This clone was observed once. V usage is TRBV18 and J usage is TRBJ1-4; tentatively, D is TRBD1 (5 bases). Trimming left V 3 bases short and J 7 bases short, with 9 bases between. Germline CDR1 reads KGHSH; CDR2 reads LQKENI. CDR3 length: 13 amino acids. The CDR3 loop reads CASSPGTGEKLFF. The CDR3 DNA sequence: TGTGCCAGCTCACCCGGGACCGGTGAAAAACTGTTTTTT.

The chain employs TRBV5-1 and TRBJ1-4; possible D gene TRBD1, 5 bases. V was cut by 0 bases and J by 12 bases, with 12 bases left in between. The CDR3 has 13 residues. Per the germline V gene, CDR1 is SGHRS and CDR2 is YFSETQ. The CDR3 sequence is CASSLDQPGELFF. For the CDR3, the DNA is TGCGCCAGCAGCTTGGACCAGCCGGGGGAACTGTTTTTT.

The CDR3 DNA follows: TGTGCCAGCAGTGAAGTCATAGCCGAGCAGTACTTC. This gives the protein CASSEVIAEQYF. The rearrangement uses TRBV6-1 and TRBJ2-7; D not resolved. Germline V gene lookup returns CDR1 MNHNS and CDR2 SASEGT. The CDR3 runs to 12 residues. Trimming took off 1 base at V and 6 bases at J, with 7 bases between the two ends.